This T cell receptor (beta chain) originates from a study of cytomegalovirus exposure and HLA in healthy donors. As regards this clone: Its specificity is unknown.

Whole-study findings and limits: Indistinguishable V segments such as TRBV6-2 and TRBV6-3 were excluded. DRB1 showed the most TCR associations and HLA-C the fewest in a later analysis, as rates varied by HLA locus. The authors listed 150 to 200 TCR beta chains as cytomegalovirus-associated.

V was clipped by 5 bases and J by 4 bases; unmatched bases: 7. Germline V gene data show CDR1 as LNHDA and CDR2 as SQIVND (reference sequence). CDR3 size: 15 residues. Vbeta (60) and Jbeta (13) primers were used in the PCR. The table came from immunoSEQ multiplex PCR; TCRdb's copy has only in-frame clones and leaves some out. This table holds 100,000 to 120,000 clones, 83% found once. The receptor comes from a man aged 18 to 29 in good health and CMV-seronegative. The chain is built from TRBV19 and TRBJ2-5; TRBD2 aligns across 10 bases. The sequenced sample consisted of PBMCs. The CDR3 nucleotides are TGTGCCAGTAGTCCACTAGCGGGATTGCTAGAGACCCAGTACTTC. Protein product: CASSPLAGLLETQYF.